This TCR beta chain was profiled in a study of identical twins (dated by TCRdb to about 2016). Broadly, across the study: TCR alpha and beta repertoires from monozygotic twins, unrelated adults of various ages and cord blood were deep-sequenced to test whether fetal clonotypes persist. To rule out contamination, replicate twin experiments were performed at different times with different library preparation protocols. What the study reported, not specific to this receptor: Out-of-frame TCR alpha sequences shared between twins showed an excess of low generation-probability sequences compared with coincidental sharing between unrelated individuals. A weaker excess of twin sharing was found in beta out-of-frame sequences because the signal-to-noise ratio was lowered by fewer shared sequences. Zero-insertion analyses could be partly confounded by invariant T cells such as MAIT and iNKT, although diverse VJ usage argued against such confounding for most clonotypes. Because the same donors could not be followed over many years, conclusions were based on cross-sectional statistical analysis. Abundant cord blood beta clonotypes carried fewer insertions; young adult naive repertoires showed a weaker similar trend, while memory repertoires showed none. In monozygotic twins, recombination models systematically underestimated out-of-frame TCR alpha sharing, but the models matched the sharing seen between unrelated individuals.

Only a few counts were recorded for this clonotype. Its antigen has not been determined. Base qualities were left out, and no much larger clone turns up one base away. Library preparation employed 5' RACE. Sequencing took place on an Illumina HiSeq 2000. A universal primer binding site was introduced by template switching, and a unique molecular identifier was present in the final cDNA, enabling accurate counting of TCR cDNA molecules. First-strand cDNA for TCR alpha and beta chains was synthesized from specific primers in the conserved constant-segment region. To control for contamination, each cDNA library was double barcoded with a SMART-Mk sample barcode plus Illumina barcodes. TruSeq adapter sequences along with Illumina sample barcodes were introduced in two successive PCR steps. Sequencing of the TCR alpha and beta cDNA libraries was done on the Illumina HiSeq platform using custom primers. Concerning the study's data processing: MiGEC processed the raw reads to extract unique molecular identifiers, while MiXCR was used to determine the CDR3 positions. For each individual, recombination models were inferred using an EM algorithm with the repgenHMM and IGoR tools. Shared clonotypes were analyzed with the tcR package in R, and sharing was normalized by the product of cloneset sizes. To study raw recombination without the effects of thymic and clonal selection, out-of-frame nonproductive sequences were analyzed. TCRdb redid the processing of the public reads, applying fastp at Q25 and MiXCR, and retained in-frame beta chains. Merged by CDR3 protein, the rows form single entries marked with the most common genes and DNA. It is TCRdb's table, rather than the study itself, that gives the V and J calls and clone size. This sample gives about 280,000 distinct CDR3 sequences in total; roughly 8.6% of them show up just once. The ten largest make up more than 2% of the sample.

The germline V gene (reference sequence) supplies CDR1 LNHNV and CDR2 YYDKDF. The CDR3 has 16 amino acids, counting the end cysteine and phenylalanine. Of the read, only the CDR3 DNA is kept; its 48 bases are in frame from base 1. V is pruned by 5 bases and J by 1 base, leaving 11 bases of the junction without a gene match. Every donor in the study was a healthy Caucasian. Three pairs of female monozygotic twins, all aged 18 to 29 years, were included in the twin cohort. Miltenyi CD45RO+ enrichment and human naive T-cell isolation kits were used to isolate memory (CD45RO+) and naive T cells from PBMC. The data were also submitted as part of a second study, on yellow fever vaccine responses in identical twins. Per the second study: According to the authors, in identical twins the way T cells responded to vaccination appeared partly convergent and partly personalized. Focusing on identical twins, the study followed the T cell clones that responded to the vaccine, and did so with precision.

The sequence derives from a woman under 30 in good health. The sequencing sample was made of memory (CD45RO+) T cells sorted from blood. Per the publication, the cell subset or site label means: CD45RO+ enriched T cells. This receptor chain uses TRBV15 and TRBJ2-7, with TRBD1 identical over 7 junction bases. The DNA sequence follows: TGTGCCACCAGCGGCTACGGGACAGAAACATCCTACGAGCAGTACTTC. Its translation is CATSGYGTETSYEQYF.